Listed below are T cell receptor beta chains from one sample, sequenced in a study of T-cell memory formation after mild COVID-19. TCRdb reanalysed the 5' RACE reads using MiXCR and keeps one entry per CDR3 protein. The sample records about 82,000 distinct CDR3 sequences, over 12% being singletons. Sequenced material: PBMCs or a T cell subset sorted from them (not recorded which). These TCRs come from a young man who had mild COVID-19 (a few samples of this study predate the infection). Cell type and time point are not known. Both conserved end residues are part of each CDR3. The D gene is left open where the match is weak. Clone size is shown for a subset of rows, as once, few, many or a class of expanded clone.

clone_size: few
d_call: .
v_call: TRBV10-3
j_call: TRBJ2-7
cdr3_nt: TGTGCCATCAGTGAGTCTATGGCTACAGGCTCCTACGAGCAGTACTTC
cdr3_aa: CAISESMATGSYEQYF

clone_size: few
d_call: .
v_call: TRBV7-9
j_call: TRBJ1-5
cdr3_nt: TGTGCCAGCAGCTCCATGACAGGCAATCAGCCCCAGCATTTT
cdr3_aa: CASSSMTGNQPQHF

clone_size: .
d_call: TRBD2
v_call: TRBV6-1
j_call: TRBJ2-3
cdr3_nt: TGTGCCAGCAGTGAAGAAGCGGGGGTTTCAGATACGCAGTATTTT
cdr3_aa: CASSEEAGVSDTQYF

clone_size: .
d_call: .
v_call: TRBV5-1
j_call: TRBJ2-5
cdr3_nt: TGCGCCAGCAGCTTTATCGGGGACGAGACCCAGTACTTC
cdr3_aa: CASSFIGDETQYF

clone_size: .
d_call: .
v_call: TRBV12-3/TRBV12-4
j_call: TRBJ1-2
cdr3_nt: TGTGCCAGCACCCCCGGGAGGACTCCTAACTATGGCTACACCTTC
cdr3_aa: CASTPGRTPNYGYTF

clone_size: many
d_call: TRBD1
v_call: TRBV29-1
j_call: TRBJ1-3
cdr3_nt: TGCAGCGTCTCCCGGACAGGGGGTGGAAGAAACACCATATATTTT
cdr3_aa: CSVSRTGGGRNTIYF

clone_size: .
d_call: TRBD2
v_call: TRBV7-9
j_call: TRBJ2-1
cdr3_nt: TGTGCCAGCAGCTTATCGGGCGGGGGGAACAATGAGCAGTTCTTC
cdr3_aa: CASSLSGGGNNEQFF

clone_size: few
d_call: .
v_call: TRBV6-5
j_call: TRBJ2-3
cdr3_nt: TGTGCCAGCACGGCAGGGGAGGAATCAGATACGCAGTATTTT
cdr3_aa: CASTAGEESDTQYF

clone_size: few
d_call: .
v_call: TRBV29-1
j_call: TRBJ2-1
cdr3_nt: TGCAGCGTTGTGGTCCCAGGGGGGGATGAGCAGTTCTTC
cdr3_aa: CSVVVPGGDEQFF

clone_size: .
d_call: .
v_call: TRBV7-9
j_call: TRBJ2-1
cdr3_nt: TGTGCCAGCAGCTTACCAACCCCCTCCTACAATGAGCAGTTCTTC
cdr3_aa: CASSLPTPSYNEQFF

clone_size: many
d_call: .
v_call: TRBV5-1
j_call: TRBJ1-2
cdr3_nt: TGCGCCAGCAGCTTGGGAGTCGACGGCCGCTATGGCTACACCTTC
cdr3_aa: CASSLGVDGRYGYTF

clone_size: .
d_call: .
v_call: TRBV15
j_call: TRBJ2-1
cdr3_nt: TGTGCCACCAGCACAAGGAAGGGGGGGACTTACAATGAGCAGTTCTTC
cdr3_aa: CATSTRKGGTYNEQFF

clone_size: many
d_call: TRBD2
v_call: TRBV4-1
j_call: TRBJ2-7
cdr3_nt: TGCGCCAGCAGCCAAGAACCCGGGGGGGCCTACGAGCAGTACTTC
cdr3_aa: CASSQEPGGAYEQYF

clone_size: .
d_call: .
v_call: TRBV7-9
j_call: TRBJ2-7
cdr3_nt: TGTGCCAGCAGCTGGGTCTTGGGCCACGAGCAGTACTTC
cdr3_aa: CASSWVLGHEQYF

clone_size: many
d_call: TRBD2
v_call: TRBV6-4
j_call: TRBJ2-2
cdr3_nt: TGTGCCAGCAGTGGACTAGCGGGGAACACCGGGGAGCTGTTTTTT
cdr3_aa: CASSGLAGNTGELFF

clone_size: .
d_call: .
v_call: TRBV24-1
j_call: TRBJ2-2
cdr3_nt: TGTGCCACCAGTGATATTGCAGGCCACACCGGGGAGCTGTTTTTT
cdr3_aa: CATSDIAGHTGELFF

clone_size: many
d_call: TRBD1
v_call: TRBV9
j_call: TRBJ2-1
cdr3_nt: TGTGCCAGCAGCGTAGGGACAGGGAGAGGGGAGCAGTTCTTC
cdr3_aa: CASSVGTGRGEQFF

clone_size: many
d_call: .
v_call: TRBV20-1
j_call: TRBJ2-1
cdr3_nt: TGCAGTGCTGAGGGATACAATGAGCAGTTCTTC
cdr3_aa: CSAEGYNEQFF

clone_size: .
d_call: .
v_call: TRBV7-8
j_call: TRBJ2-3
cdr3_nt: TGTGCCAGCAGCACCCTAGGGGCCACAGATACGCAGTATTTT
cdr3_aa: CASSTLGATDTQYF

clone_size: many
d_call: TRBD2
v_call: TRBV24-1
j_call: TRBJ2-5
cdr3_nt: TGTGCCACGCAGGGACTAGACCAAGAGACCCAGTACTTC
cdr3_aa: CATQGLDQETQYF

clone_size: few
d_call: .
v_call: TRBV7-9
j_call: TRBJ2-7
cdr3_nt: TGTGCCAGCAGCTCTACCTCGACAGGCCTAAGCTCCTACGAGCAGTACTTC
cdr3_aa: CASSSTSTGLSSYEQYF

clone_size: few
d_call: .
v_call: TRBV4-1
j_call: TRBJ1-6
cdr3_nt: TGCGCCAGCAGCCAAGACGGAAGTAATTCACCCCTCCACTTT
cdr3_aa: CASSQDGSNSPLHF

clone_size: few
d_call: .
v_call: TRBV2
j_call: TRBJ1-1
cdr3_nt: TGTGCCAGCGCCCGAACACTGAACACTGAAGCTTTCTTT
cdr3_aa: CASARTLNTEAFF

clone_size: few
d_call: .
v_call: TRBV12-3/TRBV12-4
j_call: TRBJ2-3
cdr3_nt: TGTGCCAGCAGGACCAGTACCTCTAGCACAGATACGCAGTATTTT
cdr3_aa: CASRTSTSSTDTQYF

clone_size: few
d_call: TRBD2
v_call: TRBV6-2/TRBV6-3
j_call: TRBJ2-5
cdr3_nt: TGTGCCAGCAGTTTCCCCGGGGGAGCGGAGCCACCACGTGGGAGGGAAGAGACCCAGTACTTC
cdr3_aa: CASSFPGGAEPPRGREETQYF

clone_size: few
d_call: .
v_call: TRBV6-5
j_call: TRBJ1-2
cdr3_nt: TGTGCCAGCAGTTACTTGGCAGGGGCCCCCTATGGCTACACCTTC
cdr3_aa: CASSYLAGAPYGYTF

clone_size: .
d_call: TRBD2
v_call: TRBV5-1
j_call: TRBJ2-3
cdr3_nt: TGCGCCAGCAGATTGGGGACTAGTATCGCAGATACGCAGTATTTT
cdr3_aa: CASRLGTSIADTQYF

clone_size: .
d_call: .
v_call: TRBV5-1
j_call: TRBJ1-4
cdr3_nt: TGCGCCAGCAGCACCGGACGGAGCACTATCGAAAAACTGTTTTTT
cdr3_aa: CASSTGRSTIEKLFF

clone_size: few
d_call: .
v_call: TRBV7-8
j_call: TRBJ1-5
cdr3_nt: TGTGCCAGCAGCAAACAGGGAGTCGGCAATCAGCCCCAGCATTTT
cdr3_aa: CASSKQGVGNQPQHF

clone_size: few
d_call: TRBD1
v_call: TRBV7-9
j_call: TRBJ2-3
cdr3_nt: TGTGCCAGCAGCTCCCCTTCATTAGACAGGGACACAGATACGCAGTATTTT
cdr3_aa: CASSSPSLDRDTDTQYF

clone_size: few
d_call: .
v_call: TRBV2
j_call: TRBJ2-7
cdr3_nt: TGTGCCAGCAAGGCGGCTAAAGACTACGAGCAGTACTTC
cdr3_aa: CASKAAKDYEQYF

clone_size: many
d_call: .
v_call: TRBV4-1
j_call: TRBJ2-7
cdr3_nt: TGCGCCAGCAGCCTAAGCGGAGGGGTAGCGGCAATTTACGAGCAGTACTTC
cdr3_aa: CASSLSGGVAAIYEQYF

clone_size: .
d_call: .
v_call: TRBV6-5
j_call: TRBJ2-5
cdr3_nt: TGTGCCAGCAGTTACTCCCCGGGGGGCAGAGAGACCCAGTACTTC
cdr3_aa: CASSYSPGGRETQYF

clone_size: .
d_call: .
v_call: TRBV5-5
j_call: TRBJ2-7
cdr3_nt: TGTGCCAGCAGCTTCCGAGGGAACGAGCAGTACTTC
cdr3_aa: CASSFRGNEQYF